This T cell receptor beta chain stems from a study of cytotoxic CD8 clonotypes in ibrutinib-treated CLL. Study background: Specimens for response were gathered following a median about 11 months of therapy, spanning 6 to 36. Across samples, productive templates numbered 255,043 and productive rearrangements reached around 98,000 on average. The study, taken as a whole, reports: Clonality increased with ibrutinib response but returned toward baseline at progression.

The data were produced by immunoSEQ multiplex PCR, yet TCRdb's version contains in-frame clones alone and is incomplete. The sample includes some 300,000 clones, around four fifths of them seen just once. For this clone: What it recognizes is unknown.

CDR1 is GTSNPN and CDR2 is SVGIG in the germline V gene (reference sequence). V shed 4 bases and J shed 0 bases, with 9 bases lying between them. This CDR3 is 14 amino acids long. This material consisted of PBMCs, taken before ibrutinib treatment. J is TRBJ2-2 and V is TRBV30; D possibly corresponds to TRBD2 (6 bases). This TCR was sampled from a human donor with chronic lymphocytic leukemia. The CDR3 sequence is CAWNGGTNTGELFF. In DNA form, the CDR3 reads TGTGCCTGGAATGGCGGGACGAACACCGGGGAGCTGTTTTTT.